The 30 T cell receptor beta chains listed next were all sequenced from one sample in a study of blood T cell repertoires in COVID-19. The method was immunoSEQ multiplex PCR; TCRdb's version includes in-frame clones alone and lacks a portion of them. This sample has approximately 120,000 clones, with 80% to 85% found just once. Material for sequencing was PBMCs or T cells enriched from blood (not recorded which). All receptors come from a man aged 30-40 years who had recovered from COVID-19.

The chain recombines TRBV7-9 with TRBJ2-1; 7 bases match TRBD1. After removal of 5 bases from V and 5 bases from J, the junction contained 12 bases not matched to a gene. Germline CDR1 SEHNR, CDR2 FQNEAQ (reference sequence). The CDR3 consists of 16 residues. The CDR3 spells CASSAPDRQGNNEQFF. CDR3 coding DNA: TGTGCCAGCAGCGCCCCGGATCGACAGGGAAACAATGAGCAGTTCTTC. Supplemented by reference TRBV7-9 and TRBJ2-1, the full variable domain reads DTGVSQNPRHKITKRGQNVTFRCDPISEHNRLYWYRQTLGQGPEFLTYFQNEAQLEKSRLLSDRFSAERPKGSFSTLEIQRTEQGDSAMYLCASSAPDRQGNNEQFFGPGTRLTVL.

The CDR3: CASSIGSPGPTEAFF. The CDR3 DNA reads TGTGCCAGTAGTATAGGTTCGCCAGGCCCCACTGAAGCTTTCTTT. The chain carries TRBV19 and TRBJ1-1, with D uncertain. Germline CDR1 and CDR2: LNHDA and SQIVND (reference sequence). The CDR3 covers 15 residues. The V gene lost 1 base and the J gene lost 4 bases, with 13 bases spanning the gap. Based on the CDR3 plus reference TRBV19 and TRBJ1-1, the full variable domain is DGGITQSPKYLFRKEGQNVTLSCEQNLNHDAMYWYRQDPGQGLRLIYYSQIVNDFQKGDIAEGYSVSREKKESFPLTVTSAQKNPTAFYLCASSIGSPGPTEAFFGQGTRLTVV.

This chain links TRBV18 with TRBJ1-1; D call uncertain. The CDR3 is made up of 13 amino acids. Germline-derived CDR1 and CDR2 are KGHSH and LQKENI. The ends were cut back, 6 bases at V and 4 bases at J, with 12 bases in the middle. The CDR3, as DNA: TGTGCCAGCTCTTTCACTCCGGGCACTGAAGCTTTCTTT. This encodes CASSFTPGTEAFF.

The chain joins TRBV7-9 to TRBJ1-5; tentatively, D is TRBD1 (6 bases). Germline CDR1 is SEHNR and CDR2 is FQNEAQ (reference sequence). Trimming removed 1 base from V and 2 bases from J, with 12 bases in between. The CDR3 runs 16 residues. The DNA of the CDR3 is TGTGCCAGCAGCTTAGAGGGCAGGGGTGGCAATCAGCCCCAGCATTTT. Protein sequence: CASSLEGRGGNQPQHF.

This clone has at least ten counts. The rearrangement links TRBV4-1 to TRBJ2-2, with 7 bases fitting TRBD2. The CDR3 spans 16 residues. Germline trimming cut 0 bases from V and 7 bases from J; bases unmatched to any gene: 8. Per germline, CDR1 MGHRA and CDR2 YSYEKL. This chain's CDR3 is CASSQDGGTIFGELFF. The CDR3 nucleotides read TGCGCCAGCAGCCAAGATGGGGGGACTATATTCGGGGAGCTGTTTTTT.

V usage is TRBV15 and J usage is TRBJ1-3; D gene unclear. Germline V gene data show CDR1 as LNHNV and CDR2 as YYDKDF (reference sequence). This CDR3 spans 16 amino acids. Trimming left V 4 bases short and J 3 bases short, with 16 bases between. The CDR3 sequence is CATSITPGRVGNTIYF. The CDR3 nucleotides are TGTGCCACCAGCATTACCCCCGGGAGGGTTGGAAACACCATATATTTT.

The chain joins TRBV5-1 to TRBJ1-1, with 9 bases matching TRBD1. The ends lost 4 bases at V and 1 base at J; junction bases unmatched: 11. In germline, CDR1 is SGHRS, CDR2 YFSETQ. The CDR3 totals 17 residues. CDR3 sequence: CASSGNRGQAANTEAFF. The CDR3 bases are TGCGCCAGCAGCGGAAACAGGGGGCAGGCTGCGAACACTGAAGCTTTCTTT. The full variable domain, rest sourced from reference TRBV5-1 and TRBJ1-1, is KAGVTQTPRYLIKTRGQQVTLSCSPISGHRSVSWYQQTPGQGLQFLFEYFSETQRNKGNFPGRFSGRQFSNSRSEMNVSTLELGDSALYLCASSGNRGQAANTEAFFGQGTRLTVV.

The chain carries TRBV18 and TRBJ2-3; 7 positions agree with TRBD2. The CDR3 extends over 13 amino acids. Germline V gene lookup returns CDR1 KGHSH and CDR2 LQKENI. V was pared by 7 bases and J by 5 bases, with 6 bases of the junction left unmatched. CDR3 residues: CASLRTSGDTQYF. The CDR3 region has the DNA TGTGCCAGCTTAAGGACTAGTGGAGATACGCAGTATTTT.

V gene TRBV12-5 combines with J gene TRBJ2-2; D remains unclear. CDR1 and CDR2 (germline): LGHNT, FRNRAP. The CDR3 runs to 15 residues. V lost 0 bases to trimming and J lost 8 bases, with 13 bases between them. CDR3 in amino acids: CASGLVGSSWGELFF. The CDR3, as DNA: TGTGCTAGTGGTTTGGTGGGCTCCTCGTGGGGGGAGCTGTTTTTT.

The chain's CDR3 is CASSQRASQGAGTTEAFF. The CDR3 coding sequence is TGCGCCAGCAGCCAAAGGGCCAGCCAGGGGGCCGGGACCACTGAAGCTTTCTTT. The rearrangement joins TRBV4-1 to TRBJ1-1; 8 bases map to TRBD1. CDR3 length: 18 amino acids. Trimming took 2 bases from V and 4 from J; bases not matched to a gene: 15. CDR1 is MGHRA, CDR2 YSYEKL, per germline.

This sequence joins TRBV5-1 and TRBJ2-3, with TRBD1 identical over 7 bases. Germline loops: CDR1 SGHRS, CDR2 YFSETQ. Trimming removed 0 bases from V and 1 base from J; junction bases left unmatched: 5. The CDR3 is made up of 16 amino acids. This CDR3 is CASSLALGQRTDTQYF. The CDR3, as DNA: TGCGCCAGCAGCTTGGCCCTGGGACAGCGCACAGATACGCAGTATTTT.

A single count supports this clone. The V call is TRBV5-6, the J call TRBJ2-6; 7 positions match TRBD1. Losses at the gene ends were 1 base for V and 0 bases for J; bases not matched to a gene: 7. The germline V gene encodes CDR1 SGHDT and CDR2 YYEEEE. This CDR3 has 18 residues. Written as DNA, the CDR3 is TGTGCCAGCAGCTTGTTGGGACAGTCCCTCTCTGGGGCCAACGTCCTGACTTTC. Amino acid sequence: CASSLLGQSLSGANVLTF.

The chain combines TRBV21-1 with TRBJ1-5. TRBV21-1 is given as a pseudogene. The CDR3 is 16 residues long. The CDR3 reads CASSRRGVGADQPQHF. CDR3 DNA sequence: TGTGCCAGCAGCCGCCGGGGGGTGGGGGCTGATCAGCCCCAGCATTTT.

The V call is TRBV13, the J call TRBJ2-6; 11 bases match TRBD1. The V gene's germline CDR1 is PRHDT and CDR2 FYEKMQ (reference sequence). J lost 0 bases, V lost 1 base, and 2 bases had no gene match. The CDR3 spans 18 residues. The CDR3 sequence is CASSLEGTGGSGANVLTF. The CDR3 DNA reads TGTGCCAGCAGCTTAGAAGGGACAGGGGGCTCTGGGGCCAACGTCCTGACTTTC.

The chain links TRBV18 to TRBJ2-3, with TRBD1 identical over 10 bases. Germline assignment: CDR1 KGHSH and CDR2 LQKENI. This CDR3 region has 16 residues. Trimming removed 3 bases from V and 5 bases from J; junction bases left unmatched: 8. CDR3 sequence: CASSPRGTGVLDTQYF. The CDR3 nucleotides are TGTGCCAGCTCACCGCGAGGGACAGGGGTTTTAGATACGCAGTATTTT.

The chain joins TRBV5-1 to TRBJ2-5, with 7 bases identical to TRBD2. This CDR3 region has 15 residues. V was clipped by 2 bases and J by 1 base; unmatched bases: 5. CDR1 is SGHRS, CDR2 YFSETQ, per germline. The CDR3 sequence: CASSFAGDVQETQYF. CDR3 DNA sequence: TGCGCCAGCAGCTTCGCGGGAGACGTCCAAGAGACCCAGTACTTC.

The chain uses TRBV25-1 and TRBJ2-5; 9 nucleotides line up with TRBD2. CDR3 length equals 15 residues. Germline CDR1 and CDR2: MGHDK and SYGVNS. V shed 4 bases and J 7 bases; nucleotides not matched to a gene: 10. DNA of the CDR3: TGTGCCAGCAGTGCGCCGGGACTAGCAGGAGCGACCCAGTACTTC. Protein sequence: CASSAPGLAGATQYF.

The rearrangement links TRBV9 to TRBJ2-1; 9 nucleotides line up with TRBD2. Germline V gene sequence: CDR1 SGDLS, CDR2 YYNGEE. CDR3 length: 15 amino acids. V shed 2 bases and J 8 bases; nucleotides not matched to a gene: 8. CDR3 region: CASSVGGRAPDEQFF. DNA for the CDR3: TGTGCCAGCAGCGTGGGCGGGAGGGCCCCCGATGAGCAGTTCTTC.

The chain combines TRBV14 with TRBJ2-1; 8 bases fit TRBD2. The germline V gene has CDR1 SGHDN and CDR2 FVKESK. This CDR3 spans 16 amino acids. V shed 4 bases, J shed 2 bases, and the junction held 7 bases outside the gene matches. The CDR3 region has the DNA TGTGCCAGCAGCCTCTCCCTTAGCGGGGCCTACAATGAGCAGTTCTTC. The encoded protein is CASSLSLSGAYNEQFF. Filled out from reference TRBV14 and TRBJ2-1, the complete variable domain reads EAGVTQFPSHSVIEKGQTVTLRCDPISGHDNLYWYRRVMGKEIKFLLHFVKESKQDESGMPNNRFLAERTGGTYSTLKVQPAELEDSGVYFCASSLSLSGAYNEQFFGPGTRLTVL.

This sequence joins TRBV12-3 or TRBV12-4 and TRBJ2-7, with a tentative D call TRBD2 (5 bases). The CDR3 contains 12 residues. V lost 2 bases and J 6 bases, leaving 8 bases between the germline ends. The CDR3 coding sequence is TGTGCCAGCAGTTTATTAGCGCGCGAGCAGTACTTC. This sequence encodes CASSLLAREQYF.

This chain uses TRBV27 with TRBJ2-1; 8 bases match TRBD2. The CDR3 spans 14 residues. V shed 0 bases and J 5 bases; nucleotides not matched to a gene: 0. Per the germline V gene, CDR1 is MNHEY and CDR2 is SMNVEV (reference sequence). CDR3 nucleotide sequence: TGTGCCAGCAGTTTATCACTAGCGGACAATGAGCAGTTCTTC. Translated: CASSLSLADNEQFF.

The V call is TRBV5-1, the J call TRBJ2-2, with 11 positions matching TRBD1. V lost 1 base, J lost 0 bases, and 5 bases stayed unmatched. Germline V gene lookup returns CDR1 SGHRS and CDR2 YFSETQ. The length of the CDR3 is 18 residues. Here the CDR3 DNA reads TGCGCCAGCAGCTTGCCTACGGGACAGGGGGCGAACACCGGGGAGCTGTTTTTT. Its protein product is CASSLPTGQGANTGELFF. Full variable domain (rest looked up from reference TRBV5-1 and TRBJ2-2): KAGVTQTPRYLIKTRGQQVTLSCSPISGHRSVSWYQQTPGQGLQFLFEYFSETQRNKGNFPGRFSGRQFSNSRSEMNVSTLELGDSALYLCASSLPTGQGANTGELFFGEGSRLTVL.

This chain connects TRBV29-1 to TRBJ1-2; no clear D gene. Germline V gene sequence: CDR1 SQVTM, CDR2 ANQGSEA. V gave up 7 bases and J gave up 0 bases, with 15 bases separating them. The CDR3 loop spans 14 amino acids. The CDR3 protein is CSAGHYSANYGYTF. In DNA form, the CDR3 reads TGCAGCGCGGGCCACTATTCAGCTAACTATGGCTACACCTTC.

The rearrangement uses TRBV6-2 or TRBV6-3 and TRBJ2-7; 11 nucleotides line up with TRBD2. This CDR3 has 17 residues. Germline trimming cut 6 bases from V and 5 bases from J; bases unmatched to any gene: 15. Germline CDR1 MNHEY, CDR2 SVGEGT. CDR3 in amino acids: CASSPVSTSGKANEQYF. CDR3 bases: TGTGCCAGCAGCCCTGTCTCGACTAGCGGGAAGGCGAACGAGCAGTACTTC.

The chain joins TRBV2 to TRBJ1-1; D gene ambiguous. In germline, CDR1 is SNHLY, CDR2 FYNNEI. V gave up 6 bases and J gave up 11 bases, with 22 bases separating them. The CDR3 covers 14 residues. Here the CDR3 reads CASRPSLGSGNAFF. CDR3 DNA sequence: TGTGCCAGCAGGCCATCTCTTGGCAGCGGTAACGCTTTCTTT.

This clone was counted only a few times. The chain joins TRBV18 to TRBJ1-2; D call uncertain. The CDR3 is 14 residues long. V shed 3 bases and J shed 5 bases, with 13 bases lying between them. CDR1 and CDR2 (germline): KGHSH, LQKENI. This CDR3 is CASSPAHLEYGYTF. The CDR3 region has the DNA TGTGCCAGCTCACCCGCCCACTTAGAATATGGCTACACCTTC.

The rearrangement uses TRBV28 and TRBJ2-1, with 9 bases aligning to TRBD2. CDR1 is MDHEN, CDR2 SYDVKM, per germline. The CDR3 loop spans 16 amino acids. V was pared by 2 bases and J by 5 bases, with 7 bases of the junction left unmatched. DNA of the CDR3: TGTGCCAGCAGTTTACTTGCGGGAGGGCTAAACAATGAGCAGTTCTTC. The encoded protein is CASSLLAGGLNNEQFF.

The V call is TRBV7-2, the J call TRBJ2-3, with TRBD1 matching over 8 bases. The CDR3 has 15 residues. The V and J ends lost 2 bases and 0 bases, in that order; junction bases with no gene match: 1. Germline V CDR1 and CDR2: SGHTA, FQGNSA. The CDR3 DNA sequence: TGTGCCAGCAGCTTAAGGACAGGGAGCACAGATACGCAGTATTTT. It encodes CASSLRTGSTDTQYF.

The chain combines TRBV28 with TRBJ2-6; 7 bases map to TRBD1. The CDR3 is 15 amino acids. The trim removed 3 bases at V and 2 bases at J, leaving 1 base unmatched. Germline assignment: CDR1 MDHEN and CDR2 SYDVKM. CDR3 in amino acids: CASSFTGAGANVLTF. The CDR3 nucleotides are TGTGCCAGCAGTTTCACAGGGGCTGGGGCCAACGTCCTGACTTTC.

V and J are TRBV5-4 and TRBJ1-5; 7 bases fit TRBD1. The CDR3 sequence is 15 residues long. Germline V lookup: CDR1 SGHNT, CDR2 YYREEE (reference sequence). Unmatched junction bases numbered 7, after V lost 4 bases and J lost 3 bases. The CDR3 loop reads CASSPGTDYNQPQHF. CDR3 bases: TGTGCCAGCAGCCCTGGGACAGACTACAATCAGCCCCAGCATTTT.